This T cell receptor (beta chain) emerged from a study of cytomegalovirus exposure and HLA in healthy donors. CDR1 and CDR2 (germline): MDHEN, SYDVKM. With 5 bases clipped from V and 7 bases from J, the junction kept 6 bases outside the gene matches. The length of the CDR3 is 13 residues. The PCR used 60 Vbeta and 13 Jbeta primers. Assay used: immunoSEQ multiplex PCR; TCRdb lists only in-frame clones, some missing. The sample holds over 130,000 clones, approximately 79% seen once. The material sequenced was PBMCs. The receptor comes from a female donor in good health and CMV-seronegative. This chain connects TRBV28 to TRBJ1-2; 8 bases are shared with TRBD1. The DNA for the CDR3 is TGTGCCAGCAGTACAGGGGGGAACGCTGGCTACACCTTC. Its protein product is CASSTGGNAGYTF.